The 18 T cell receptor beta chains given below trace back to one sample, sequenced in a study of cytomegalovirus exposure and HLA in healthy donors (dated by TCRdb to 2016 to 2017). The library was prepared using the immunoSEQ multiplex PCR assay. For the multiplex PCR, a mixture combining 60 forward primers for TCR Vbeta segments and 13 reverse primers for TCR Jbeta segments was used. TCRdb retrieved this table from immuneACCESS and kept in-frame rearrangements only. Not all clones are present; in checked studies, unresolved V genes account for under half, and no reason is known for the remainder. The sample yields 40,000 to 45,000 clones; about 80% were counted once. Jointly, the top ten make up approximately 1.4% of the sample. Input material: PBMCs. The receptors were gathered from a man younger than 45 in good health and CMV-seronegative.

This clone was seen a single time. The chain combines TRBV6-5 with TRBJ2-5; tentatively, D is TRBD1 (6 bases). The CDR3 loop spans 14 amino acids. V was trimmed by 0 bases and J by 5 bases, leaving 10 bases between them. Germline-derived CDR1 and CDR2 are MNHEY and SVGAGI. CDR3 amino acids: CASSYSARGETQYF. CDR3 nucleotides: TGTGCCAGCAGTTACTCGGCGAGGGGGGAGACCCAGTACTTC.

The chain recombines TRBV27 with TRBJ2-6; perhaps TRBD2 as D (7 bases). CDR3 length: 18 amino acids. V was shortened by 3 bases and J by 0 bases, with 15 bases between the two germline ends. Germline V gene data show CDR1 as MNHEY and CDR2 as SMNVEV (reference sequence). In DNA, the CDR3 is TGTGCCAGCAGTTTTCGGTGGGGGGGGCACTCTGGGGCCAACGTCCTGACTTTC. As protein: CASSFRWGGHSGANVLTF.

In this sample, this clone turned up a few times. The chain carries TRBV28 and TRBJ2-1; 7 nucleotides align to TRBD2. This CDR3 contains 17 residues. Germline values: CDR1 MDHEN, CDR2 SYDVKM. V lost 4 bases, J lost 3 bases, and 12 bases stayed unmatched. Here the CDR3 DNA reads TGTGCCAGCAGTTCCTCGTCCGCGGGGGAATTCTACAATGAGCAGTTCTTC. It is translated as CASSSSSAGEFYNEQFF.

The CDR3 sequence: CASSHTGGTDTQYF. The CDR3 coding sequence is TGTGCCAGCTCACACACAGGGGGCACAGATACGCAGTATTTT. The chain carries TRBV18 and TRBJ2-3, with TRBD1 matching 7 bases. The CDR3 runs to 14 residues. The ends lost 4 bases at V and 1 base at J; junction bases unmatched: 2. Germline V gene data show CDR1 as KGHSH and CDR2 as LQKENI.

The chain combines TRBV30 with TRBJ2-5, with 7 nucleotides matching TRBD2. After removal of 3 bases from V and 3 bases from J, the junction contained 13 bases not matched to a gene. The CDR3 has 16 amino acids. Germline CDR1 reads GTSNPN; CDR2 reads SVGIG (reference sequence). The CDR3 region is CAWSREGSSLKETQYF. The CDR3, as DNA: TGTGCCTGGAGCAGGGAGGGGTCCAGTCTCAAAGAGACCCAGTACTTC.

The chain couples TRBV7-2 to TRBJ2-1; TRBD2 agrees at 7 bases. The V and J ends lost 2 bases and 4 bases, in that order; junction bases with no gene match: 8. The CDR3 length is 16 residues. Germline loops: CDR1 SGHTA, CDR2 FQGNSA. CDR3 sequence: CASSLRAGVSYNEQFF. The CDR3 DNA follows: TGTGCCAGCAGCTTAAGGGCGGGAGTCAGTTACAATGAGCAGTTCTTC.

The genes are TRBV19 and TRBJ2-6; D unclear. V was trimmed by 4 bases and J by 0 bases, leaving 7 bases between them. The CDR3 consists of 15 residues. Germline V CDR1 and CDR2: LNHDA, SQIVND (reference sequence). The CDR3 is CASSTPLSGANVLTF. The DNA of the CDR3 is TGTGCCAGTAGTACCCCTCTCTCTGGGGCCAACGTCCTGACTTTC.

The CDR3 DNA is TGTGCCAGCAGCTTGGCCCTAGCGGGAGCTTCCGAGCAGTACTTC. This sequence encodes CASSLALAGASEQYF. This sequence joins TRBV5-4 and TRBJ2-5; TRBD2 matches 10 bases. The J call could be wrong; TRBJ2-7 is a better fit for the DNA end. The CDR3 has 15 amino acids. Looked up from germline, CDR1 is SGHNT and CDR2 is YYREEE (reference sequence).

J is TRBJ2-7 and V is TRBV6-1, with 11 nucleotides matching TRBD1. This CDR3 spans 16 amino acids. CDR1 and CDR2 from the germline V gene are MNHNS and SASEGT. With 2 bases clipped from V and 3 bases from J, the junction kept 6 bases outside the gene matches. The CDR3 sequence: CASSEFVGTGGYEQYF. CDR3 coding DNA: TGTGCCAGCAGTGAATTTGTAGGGACAGGGGGCTACGAGCAGTACTTC.

V gene TRBV7-8 combines with J gene TRBJ2-5, with a tentative D call TRBD1 (5 bases). Germline V gene sequence: CDR1 SGHVS, CDR2 FQNEAQ. V lost 5 bases, J lost 0 bases, and 10 bases lay in between. The CDR3 totals 14 residues. The CDR3 DNA reads as TGTGCCAGCAGCCAGAGGACAAACCAAGAGACCCAGTACTTC. This encodes CASSQRTNQETQYF.

The CDR3, as DNA: TGCAGCGTTGAAGCCCAGGGGGCCTCGGGGGGCTACACCTTC. This gives the protein CSVEAQGASGGYTF. The V and J genes are TRBV29-1 and TRBJ1-2; the match to TRBD1 covers 8 bases. The CDR3 loop spans 14 amino acids. Trimming cost V 1 base and J 8 bases; bases outside gene matches: 9. Germline CDR1 and CDR2: SQVTM and ANQGSEA.

This chain connects TRBV28 to TRBJ1-2, with D uncertain. With 5 bases removed from V and 6 bases from J, the gap between germline ends came to 13 bases. This CDR3 spans 13 amino acids. CDR1 is MDHEN and CDR2 is SYDVKM in the germline V gene. CDR3 DNA: TGTGCCAGCAGTCCAAGCCCATTGGATGGCTACACCTTC. Protein sequence: CASSPSPLDGYTF.

The chain couples TRBV6-4 to TRBJ2-3; D not certain. Per the germline V gene, CDR1 is MRHNA and CDR2 is SNTAGT. V lost 3 bases, J lost 2 bases, and 12 bases lay in between. The length of the CDR3 is 15 residues. The CDR3 DNA sequence: TGTGCCAGCAGTGAGAACTTCCTAGTCACAGATACGCAGTATTTT. It translates to CASSENFLVTDTQYF.

The chain has TRBV28 and TRBJ1-2, with TRBD1 matching 8 bases. Germline lookup yields CDR1 MDHEN and CDR2 SYDVKM. There are 13 residues in the CDR3. Trimming at V came to 5 bases and at J to 7 bases, leaving 6 bases not matched to a gene. The CDR3 protein is CASSGTGGCGYTF. The CDR3 nucleotides are TGTGCCAGCAGTGGTACAGGGGGGTGTGGCTACACCTTC.

The rearrangement uses TRBV4-3 and TRBJ2-3; unclear D gene. The germline gives CDR1 LGHNA, CDR2 YSLEER. The CDR3 contains 16 residues. The V gene lost 1 base and the J gene lost 0 bases, with 11 bases spanning the gap. For the CDR3, the DNA is TGCGCCAGCAGCCAAGGGTTCTCCTATAGCACAGATACGCAGTATTTT. It codes for CASSQGFSYSTDTQYF.

As concerns this clone: A read error may produce the germline difference seen at one junction end. V gene TRBV7-9 combines with J gene TRBJ2-7; D ambiguous. The CDR3 consists of 14 residues. Germline loops: CDR1 SEHNR, CDR2 FQNEAQ (reference sequence). DNA for the CDR3: TGTGCCAGCAACTTAGGTCTTCAGACCTACGAGCAGTACTTC. Translation gives CASNLGLQTYEQYF.

The rearrangement joins TRBV5-8 to TRBJ2-2; D might be TRBD2 (5 bases). The V gene's germline CDR1 is SGHTS and CDR2 YDEGEE. The ends were cut back, 0 bases at V and 3 bases at J, with 18 bases in the middle. The CDR3 extends over 18 amino acids. Written as DNA, the CDR3 is TGTGCCAGCAGCTTGGGAGCCCTTGGACTTCCTCACACCGGGGAGCTGTTTTTT. Its translation is CASSLGALGLPHTGELFF.

The rearrangement uses TRBV19 and TRBJ1-5, with D tentatively TRBD1 (6 bases). The CDR3 covers 15 residues. Germline V gene data show CDR1 as LNHDA and CDR2 as SQIVND (reference sequence). With 6 bases removed from V and 6 bases from J, the gap between germline ends came to 18 bases. This chain's CDR3 is CASSTTDRRIQPQHF. The CDR3 DNA sequence: TGTGCCAGTAGCACGACCGACAGGAGAATTCAGCCCCAGCATTTT.